Sequencing of this TCR beta chain was carried out in a study of CD8+ T cells in alopecia areata (dated by TCRdb to about 2018). Notes on the research overall: Female C3H/HeJ recipients, 7-10 weeks old, were grafted with skin from C3H/HeJ donors with spontaneous alopecia (about 6-12 months old). In both human patients and the C3H/HeJ mouse model, the study applied high-throughput TCRbeta sequencing to look at T cell clonal expansion in alopecia areata. Human TCRbeta sequencing covered scalp tissue and sorted CD4+ and CD8+ peripheral blood T cells from patchy and totalis/universalis alopecia areata patients and healthy controls. Scalp clonality was compared across normal scalp (n=4), patchy alopecia areata scalp (n=8), and alopecia totalis/universalis scalp (n=8). RNA was obtained with the PAXgene miRNA kit for fixed scalp, the miRNeasy kit for PBMCs, and the RNeasy kit for mouse skin. TCRbeta CDR3 regions were amplified by immunoSEQ multiplex PCR using 35 Vbeta forward and 13 Jbeta reverse primers. On the study overall, not on this receptor specifically: Compared with normal scalp, lesional scalp, particularly in alopecia totalis/universalis, had higher clonality and more expanded CD8+ clones, which suggests antigenic drive. Unlike mouse skin, which is dominated by gammadelta T cells, normal human skin has resident alphabeta T cells that are also sequenced, and this complicates analysis of the scalp TCR repertoire. Shared TCR sequences between patients were less evident than in mice, which may be partly attributable to HLA diversity in the patient population.

Libraries were constructed by the immunoSEQ multiplex PCR assay. RNA was extracted from all samples and reverse transcribed into cDNA as template for TCR sequencing. SuperScript III was used for first-strand cDNA synthesis, primed with a 2:1 mix of oligo-dT and random hexamers. A synthetic immune receptor repertoire was used to gauge amplification bias, and whatever bias remained was removed computationally. Sequencing of the libraries was done on Illumina HiSeq using 60 bp reads that spanned the CDR3 and were read from J toward V. As for the authors' bioinformatics: Raw reads were preprocessed to remove errors, and CDR3 was defined by IMGT conventions from the conserved cysteine to phenylalanine. Clonality was calculated as 1 minus Shannon entropy normalized by log2 of the number of productive unique TCRs. Whether each scalp clone was CD4 or CD8 was inferred by checking scalp TCRbeta sequences against the CD4 and CD8 repertoires from sorted blood. TCRdb carries this immuneACCESS record with in-frame sequences only. Its versions omit some clonotypes, under half of them owing to an unresolved V gene in the studies checked, with the rest unexplained. The D gene and trimming were derived from the DNA, and the V and J assignments and clone size from that table. The sample has 1,800 or so clones on record, with no singletons. The ten largest make up 12% of the sample.

What the time point label conveys for this sample: mouse skin at time of skin grafting. To track clonal expansion, skin biopsies were taken from mouse graft recipients at grafting and at 3 and 6 weeks after grafting. As encoded in the germline V gene, CDR1 is MSHET while CDR2 is SYDVDS. The CDR3 spans 13 residues, from the cysteine through the phenylalanine. The DNA has 27 bases, all within the CDR3, and is read from base 1. V is cut by 3 bases and J by 3 bases, and the space between the germline ends is 7 bases. This clone has a count of ten or more. Its cognate antigen has yet to be identified. In this record, gene identifiers and germline sequences come from the mouse. The read stops 4 residues short of the end of the CDR3; the missing end is completed from the germline J gene. The same CDR3 can be traced to other DNA sequences in this sample.

In this chain, TRBV29 is recombined with TRBJ2-5; TRBD1 is a possible D gene, resting on 5 matching bases. This receptor was obtained from a C3H/HeJ mouse with alopecia areata. Mice of this strain carry the MHC haplotype H2-k. This material consisted of skin, taken at week 0. The CDR3 corresponds to CASSLQGQDTQYF. The sequenced part of the CDR3 DNA is TGTGCTAGCAGTTTGCAGGGTCAAGAC. The CDR3 plus the reference TRBV29 and TRBJ2-5 genes for the other parts give the full variable domain: DMKVTQMPRYLIKRMGENVLLECGQDMSHETMYWYRQDPGLGLQLIYISYDVDSNSEGDIPKGYRVSRKKREHFSLILDSAKTNQTSVYFCASSLQGQDTQYFGPGTRLLVL.